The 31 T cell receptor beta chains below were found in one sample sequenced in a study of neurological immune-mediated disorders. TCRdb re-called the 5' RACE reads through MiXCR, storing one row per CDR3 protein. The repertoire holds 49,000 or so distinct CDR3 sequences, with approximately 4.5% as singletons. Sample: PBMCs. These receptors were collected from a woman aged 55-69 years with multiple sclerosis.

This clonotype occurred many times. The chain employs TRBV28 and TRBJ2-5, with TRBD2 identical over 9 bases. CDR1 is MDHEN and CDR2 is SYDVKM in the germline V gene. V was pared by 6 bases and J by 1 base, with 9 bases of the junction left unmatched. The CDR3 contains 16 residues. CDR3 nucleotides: TGTGCCAGCAGCTCCCGACTAGCGGCGACCCAAGAGACCCAGTACTTC. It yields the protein CASSSRLAATQETQYF.

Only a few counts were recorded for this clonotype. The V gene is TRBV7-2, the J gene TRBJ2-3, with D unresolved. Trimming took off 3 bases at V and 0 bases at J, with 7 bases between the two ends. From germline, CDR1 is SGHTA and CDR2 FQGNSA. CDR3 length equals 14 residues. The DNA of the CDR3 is TGTGCCAGCAGCTTGAGCAGAAGCACAGATACGCAGTATTTT. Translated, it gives CASSLSRSTDTQYF.

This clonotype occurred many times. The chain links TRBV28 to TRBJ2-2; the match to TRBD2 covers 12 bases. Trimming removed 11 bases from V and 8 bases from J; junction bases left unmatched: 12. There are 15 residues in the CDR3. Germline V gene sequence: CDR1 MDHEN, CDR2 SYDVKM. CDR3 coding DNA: TGTGCCGCCGCCGGCGGACTAGCGGGGAAGGGGGAGCTGTTTTTT. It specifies CAAAGGLAGKGELFF.

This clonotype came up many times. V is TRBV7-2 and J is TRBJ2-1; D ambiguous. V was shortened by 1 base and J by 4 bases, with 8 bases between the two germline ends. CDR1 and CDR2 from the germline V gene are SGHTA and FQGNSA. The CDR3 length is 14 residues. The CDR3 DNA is TGTGCCAGCAGCTTAGTCCGGGCTTACAATGAGCAGTTCTTC. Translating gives CASSLVRAYNEQFF.

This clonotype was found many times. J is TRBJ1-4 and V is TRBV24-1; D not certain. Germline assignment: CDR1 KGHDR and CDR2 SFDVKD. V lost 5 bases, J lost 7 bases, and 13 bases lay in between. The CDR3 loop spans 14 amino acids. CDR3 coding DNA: TGTGCCACCAGTGGCCCGGGAGGTGGTGAAAAACTGTTTTTT. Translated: CATSGPGGGEKLFF.

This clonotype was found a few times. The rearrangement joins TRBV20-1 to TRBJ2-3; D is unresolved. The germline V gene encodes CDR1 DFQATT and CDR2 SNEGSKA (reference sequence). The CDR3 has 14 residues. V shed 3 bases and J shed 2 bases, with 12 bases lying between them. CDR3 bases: TGCAGTGCTAGCGGGCCGTCGTACACAGATACGCAGTATTTT. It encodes CSASGPSYTDTQYF.

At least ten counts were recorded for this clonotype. CDR3 in amino acids: CSASGQMNTEAFF. Here the CDR3 DNA reads TGCAGTGCCTCAGGACAAATGAACACTGAAGCTTTCTTT. This sequence joins TRBV20-1 and TRBJ1-1, with D possibly matching TRBD1 (5 bases). Germline CDR1 and CDR2: DFQATT and SNEGSKA (reference sequence). The V and J ends lost 6 bases and 0 bases respectively, with 11 bases between them. The CDR3 covers 13 residues.

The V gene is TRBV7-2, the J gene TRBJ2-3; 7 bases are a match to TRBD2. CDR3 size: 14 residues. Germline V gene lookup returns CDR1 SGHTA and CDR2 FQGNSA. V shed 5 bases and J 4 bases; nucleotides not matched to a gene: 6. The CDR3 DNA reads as TGTGCCAGCAGCGGACGACTAGCAGCAGATACGCAGTATTTT. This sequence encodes CASSGRLAADTQYF. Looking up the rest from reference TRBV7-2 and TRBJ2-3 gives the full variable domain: GAGVSQSPSNKVTEKGKDVELRCDPISGHTALYWYRQSLGQGLEFLIYFQGNSAPDKSGLPSDRFSAERTGGSVSTLTIQRTQQEDSAVYLCASSGRLAADTQYFGPGTRLTVL.

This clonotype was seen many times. CDR3 DNA sequence: TGTGCCAGCAGTTTAGATACGGAGGCCCTACAGTATTTT. Residues: CASSLDTEALQYF. The rearrangement uses TRBV12-3 or TRBV12-4 and TRBJ2-3; D is possibly TRBD2 (5 bases). V was trimmed by 1 base and J by 12 bases, leaving 14 bases between them. The CDR3 consists of 13 residues.

The CDR3 loop reads CASSQAKRGGFRELFF. CDR3 coding DNA: TGCGCCAGCAGCCAAGCCAAGCGGGGGGGCTTCAGGGAGCTGTTTTTT. The chain employs TRBV4-3 and TRBJ2-2; 10 positions match TRBD2. CDR3 length equals 16 residues. CDR1 and CDR2 (germline): LGHNA, YSLEER. Trimming took 1 base from V and 9 from J; bases not matched to a gene: 8.

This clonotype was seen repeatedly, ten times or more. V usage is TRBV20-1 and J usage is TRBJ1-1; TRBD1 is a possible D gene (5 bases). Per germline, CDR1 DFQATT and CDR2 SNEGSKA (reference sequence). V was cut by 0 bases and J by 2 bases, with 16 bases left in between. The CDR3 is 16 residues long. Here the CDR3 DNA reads TGCAGTGCTAGAGATCTCGGGGGAGGGATAAACACTGAAGCTTTCTTT. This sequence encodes CSARDLGGGINTEAFF.

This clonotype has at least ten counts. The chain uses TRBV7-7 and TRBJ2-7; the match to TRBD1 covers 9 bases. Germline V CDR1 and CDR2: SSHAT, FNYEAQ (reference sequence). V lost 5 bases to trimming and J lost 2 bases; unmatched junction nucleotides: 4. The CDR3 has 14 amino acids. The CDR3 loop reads CASSLWDRAYEQYV. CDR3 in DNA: TGTGCCAGCAGCCTTTGGGACAGGGCCTACGAGCAGTACGTC.

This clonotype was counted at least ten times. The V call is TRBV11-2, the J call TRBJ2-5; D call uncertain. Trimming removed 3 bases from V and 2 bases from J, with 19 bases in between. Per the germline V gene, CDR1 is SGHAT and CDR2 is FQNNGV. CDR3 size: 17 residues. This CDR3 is CASSFARSSLDQETQYF. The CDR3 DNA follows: TGTGCCAGCAGCTTTGCCCGCTCGAGCTTGGATCAAGAGACCCAGTACTTC. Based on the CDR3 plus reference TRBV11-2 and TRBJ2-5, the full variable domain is EAGVAQSPRYKIIEKRQSVAFWCNPISGHATLYWYQQILGQGPKLLIQFQNNGVVDDSQLPKDRFSAERLKGVDSTLKIQPAKLEDSAVYLCASSFARSSLDQETQYFGPGTRLLVL.

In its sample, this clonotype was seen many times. The CDR3 nucleotides read TGCGCCAGCAGCTTGGTGGGGGATCCCGGCGGGGAGCTGTTTTTT. It specifies CASSLVGDPGGELFF. The chain employs TRBV5-1 and TRBJ2-2; the D call may be TRBD1 or TRBD2 (5 bases each). This CDR3 contains 15 residues. V lost 0 bases and J lost 7, with 13 bases in between. Germline V gene data show CDR1 as SGHRS and CDR2 as YFSETQ. The full variable domain, rest sourced from reference TRBV5-1 and TRBJ2-2, is KAGVTQTPRYLIKTRGQQVTLSCSPISGHRSVSWYQQTPGQGLQFLFEYFSETQRNKGNFPGRFSGRQFSNSRSEMNVSTLELGDSALYLCASSLVGDPGGELFFGEGSRLTVL.

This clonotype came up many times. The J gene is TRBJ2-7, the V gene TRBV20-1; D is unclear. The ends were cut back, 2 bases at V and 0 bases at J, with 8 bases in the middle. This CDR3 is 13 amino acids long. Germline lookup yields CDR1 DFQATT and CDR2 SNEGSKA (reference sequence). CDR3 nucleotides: TGCAGTGCTAGAATTGCTAGCTCCTACGAGCAGTACTTC. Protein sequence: CSARIASSYEQYF.

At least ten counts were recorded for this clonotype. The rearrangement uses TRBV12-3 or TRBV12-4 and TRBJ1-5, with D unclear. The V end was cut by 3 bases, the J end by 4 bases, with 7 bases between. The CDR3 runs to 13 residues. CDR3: CASSFGGNQPQHF. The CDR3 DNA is TGTGCCAGCAGTTTCGGTGGGAATCAGCCCCAGCATTTT.

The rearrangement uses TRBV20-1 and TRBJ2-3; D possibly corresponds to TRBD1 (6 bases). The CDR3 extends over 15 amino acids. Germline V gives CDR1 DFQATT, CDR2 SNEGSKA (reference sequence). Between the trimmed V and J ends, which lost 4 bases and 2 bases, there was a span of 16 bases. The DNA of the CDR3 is TGCAGTGCTAACACAGGGTTTGAGACCACAGATACGCAGTATTTT. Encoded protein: CSANTGFETTDTQYF.

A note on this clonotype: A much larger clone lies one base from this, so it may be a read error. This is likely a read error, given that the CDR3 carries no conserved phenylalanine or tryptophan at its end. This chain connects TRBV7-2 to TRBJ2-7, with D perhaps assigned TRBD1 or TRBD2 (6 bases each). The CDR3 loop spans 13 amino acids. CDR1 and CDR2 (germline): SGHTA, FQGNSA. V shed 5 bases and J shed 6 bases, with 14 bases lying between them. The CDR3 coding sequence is TGTGCCAGCAGCCGGGGGCGGATCCCCGAGCAGTACTAC. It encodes CASSRGRIPEQYY.

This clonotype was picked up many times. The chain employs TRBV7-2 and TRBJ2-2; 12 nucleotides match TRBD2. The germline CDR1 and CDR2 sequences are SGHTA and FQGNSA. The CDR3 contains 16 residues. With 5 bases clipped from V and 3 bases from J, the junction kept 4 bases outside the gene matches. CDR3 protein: CASSPLAGGYTGELFF. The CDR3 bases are TGTGCCAGCAGCCCGCTAGCGGGAGGGTACACCGGGGAGCTGTTTTTT.

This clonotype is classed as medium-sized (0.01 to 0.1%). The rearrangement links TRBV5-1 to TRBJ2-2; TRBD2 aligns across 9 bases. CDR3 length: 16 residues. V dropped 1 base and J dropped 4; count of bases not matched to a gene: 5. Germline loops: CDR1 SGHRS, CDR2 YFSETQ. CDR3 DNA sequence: TGCGCCAGCAGCTTGACGGCTAGCGGGACCACCGGGGAGCTGTTTTTT. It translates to CASSLTASGTTGELFF.

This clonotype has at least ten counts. Here the CDR3 DNA reads TGCGCCAGCGGAGGGGCAGGGCCTTTCGCCGGGGAGCTGTTTTTT. Its translation is CASGGAGPFAGELFF. The chain joins TRBV10-1 to TRBJ2-2, with TRBD2 as a possible D gene (6 bases). The CDR3 consists of 15 residues. V dropped 8 bases and J dropped 6 bases, with 19 bases sitting between them. Looked up from germline, CDR1 is WNHNN and CDR2 is SYGVQD (reference sequence).

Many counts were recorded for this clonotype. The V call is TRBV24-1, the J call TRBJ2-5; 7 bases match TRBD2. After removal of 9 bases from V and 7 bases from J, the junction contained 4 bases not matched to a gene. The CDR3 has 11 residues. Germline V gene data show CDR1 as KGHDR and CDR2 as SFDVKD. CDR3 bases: TGTGCCACCTCAACGGGGGGGACCCAGTACTTC. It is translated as CATSTGGTQYF.

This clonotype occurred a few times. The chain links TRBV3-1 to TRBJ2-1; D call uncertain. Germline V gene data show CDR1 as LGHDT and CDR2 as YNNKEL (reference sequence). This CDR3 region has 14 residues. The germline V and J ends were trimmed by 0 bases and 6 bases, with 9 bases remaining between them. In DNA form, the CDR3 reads TGTGCCAGCAGCCAAGATTCTTCGGGCAATGAGCAGTTCTTC. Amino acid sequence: CASSQDSSGNEQFF.

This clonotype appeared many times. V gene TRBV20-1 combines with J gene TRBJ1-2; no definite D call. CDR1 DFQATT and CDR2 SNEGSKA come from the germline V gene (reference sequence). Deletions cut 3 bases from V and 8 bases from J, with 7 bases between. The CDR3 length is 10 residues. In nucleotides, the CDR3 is TGCAGTGCTAGGGAAAAAGGCTACACCTTC. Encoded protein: CSAREKGYTF.

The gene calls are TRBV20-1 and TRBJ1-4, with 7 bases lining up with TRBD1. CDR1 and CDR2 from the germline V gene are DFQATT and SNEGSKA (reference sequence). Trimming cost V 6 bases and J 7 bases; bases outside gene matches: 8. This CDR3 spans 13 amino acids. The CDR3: CSALTGSGEKLFF. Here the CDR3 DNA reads TGCAGTGCACTGACAGGGAGTGGTGAAAAACTGTTTTTT.

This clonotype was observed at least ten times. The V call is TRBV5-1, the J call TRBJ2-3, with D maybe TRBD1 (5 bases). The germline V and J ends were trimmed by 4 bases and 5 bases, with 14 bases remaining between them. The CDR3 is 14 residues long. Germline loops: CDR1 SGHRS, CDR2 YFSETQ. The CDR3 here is CASSIGHLGDTQYF. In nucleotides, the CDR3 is TGCGCCAGCAGCATCGGACACCTTGGAGATACGCAGTATTTT.

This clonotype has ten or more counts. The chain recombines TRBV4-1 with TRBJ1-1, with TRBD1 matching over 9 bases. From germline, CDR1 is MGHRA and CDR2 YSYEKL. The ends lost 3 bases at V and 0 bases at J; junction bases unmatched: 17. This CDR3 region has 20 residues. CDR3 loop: CASSQYPEGTGTGVNTEAFF. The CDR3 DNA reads TGCGCCAGCAGCCAGTACCCGGAGGGGACAGGGACGGGCGTGAACACTGAAGCTTTCTTT.

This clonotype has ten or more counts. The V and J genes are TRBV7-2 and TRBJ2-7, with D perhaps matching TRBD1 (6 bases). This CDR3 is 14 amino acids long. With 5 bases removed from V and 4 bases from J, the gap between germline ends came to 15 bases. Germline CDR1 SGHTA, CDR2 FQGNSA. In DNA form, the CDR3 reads TGTGCCAGCAGCCCCACAGGGCTCCTATACGAGCAGTACTTC. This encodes CASSPTGLLYEQYF.

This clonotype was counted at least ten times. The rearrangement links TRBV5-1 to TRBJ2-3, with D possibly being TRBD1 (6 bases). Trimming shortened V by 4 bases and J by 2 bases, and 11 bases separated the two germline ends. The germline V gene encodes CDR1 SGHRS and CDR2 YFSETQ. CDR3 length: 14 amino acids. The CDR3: CASSVTGYTDTQYF. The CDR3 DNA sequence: TGCGCCAGCAGCGTAACAGGGTACACAGATACGCAGTATTTT.

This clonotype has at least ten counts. The CDR3 loop reads CASSLSGNLDTIYF. CDR3 DNA: TGTGCCAGCAGTTTATCAGGAAATTTAGACACCATATATTTT. J is TRBJ1-3 and V is TRBV27; D is uncertain. The CDR3 totals 14 residues. Germline CDR1 MNHEY, CDR2 SMNVEV (reference sequence). V was shortened by 0 bases and J by 8 bases, with 11 bases between the two germline ends.

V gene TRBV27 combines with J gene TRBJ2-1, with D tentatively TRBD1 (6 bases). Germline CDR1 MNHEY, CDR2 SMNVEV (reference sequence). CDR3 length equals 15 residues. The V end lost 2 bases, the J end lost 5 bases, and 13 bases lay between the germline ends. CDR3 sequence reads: CASSLGTGRHNEQFF. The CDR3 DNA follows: TGTGCCAGCAGTTTAGGAACAGGGCGGCACAATGAGCAGTTCTTC.